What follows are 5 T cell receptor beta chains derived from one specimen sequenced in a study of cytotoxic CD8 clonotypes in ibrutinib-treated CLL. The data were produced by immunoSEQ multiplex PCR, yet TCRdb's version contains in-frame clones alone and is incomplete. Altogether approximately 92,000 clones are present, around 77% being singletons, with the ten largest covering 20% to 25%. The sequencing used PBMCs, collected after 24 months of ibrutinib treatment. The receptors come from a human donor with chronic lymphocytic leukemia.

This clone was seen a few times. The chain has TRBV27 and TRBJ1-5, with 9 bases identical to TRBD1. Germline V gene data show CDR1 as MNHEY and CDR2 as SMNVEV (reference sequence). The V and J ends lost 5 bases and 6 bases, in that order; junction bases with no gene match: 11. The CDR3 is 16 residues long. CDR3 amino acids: CASSGTGSFVGQPQHF. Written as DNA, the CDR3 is TGTGCCAGCAGTGGGACAGGGAGTTTTGTCGGTCAGCCCCAGCATTTT.

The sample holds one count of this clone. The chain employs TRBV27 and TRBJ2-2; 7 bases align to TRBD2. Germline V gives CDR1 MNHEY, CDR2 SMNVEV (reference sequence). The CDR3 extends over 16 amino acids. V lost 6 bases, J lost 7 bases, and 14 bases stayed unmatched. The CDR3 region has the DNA TGTGCCAGCAGGGGCCTGGGAATAGCGGGTAACGGGGAGCTGTTTTTT. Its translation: CASRGLGIAGNGELFF.

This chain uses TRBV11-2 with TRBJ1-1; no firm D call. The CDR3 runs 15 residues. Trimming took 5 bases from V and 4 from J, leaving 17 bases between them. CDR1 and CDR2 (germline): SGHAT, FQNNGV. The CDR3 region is CASSPGAGMTTEAFF. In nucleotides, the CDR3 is TGTGCCAGCAGCCCGGGCGCGGGGATGACCACTGAAGCTTTCTTT.

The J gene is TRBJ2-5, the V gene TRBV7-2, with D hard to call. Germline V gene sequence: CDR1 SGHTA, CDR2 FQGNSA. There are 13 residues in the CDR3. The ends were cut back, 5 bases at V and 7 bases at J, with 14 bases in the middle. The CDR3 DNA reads TGTGCCAGCAGCCCGAGCGAATACGGGACCCAGTACTTC. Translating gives CASSPSEYGTQYF.

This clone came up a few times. The CDR3 region is CASSDSFPLGYTF. CDR3 coding DNA: TGTGCCAGCAGTGACTCTTTCCCCTTAGGCTACACCTTC. The chain uses TRBV6-4 and TRBJ1-2; D unclear. Per the germline V gene, CDR1 is MRHNA and CDR2 is SNTAGT. The CDR3 length is 13 residues. Trimming stripped 0 bases from V and 8 bases from J, with 10 bases between.